This T cell receptor beta chain was recorded in a study of shared clonotypes between healthy human individuals. Study-level information: Researchers drew samples from two women and a few men aged 18 to 49. CD4 naive cells filled three plates per donor, CD4 memory three, CD8 naive two and CD8 memory one.

Germline CDR1 reads MGHRA; CDR2 reads YSYEKL. The CDR3 spans 12 residues. Trimming cost V 0 bases and J 10 bases, with 6 bases left between them. With respect to this clone: As yet, its antigen is unknown.

The study's findings and limits: Investigators expected sequencing depth to affect clonotype sharing among donors. Clonotypes which were not shared had lower generation probabilities than clonotypes that all four donors shared.

Libraries were prepared by immunoSEQ multiplex PCR; TCRdb keeps only in-frame clonotypes and omits some of them. The sample holds about 380,000 clones, 90% to 97% seen once. This clonotype was obtained from a man aged 25 to 40 in good health. This chain connects TRBV4-1 to TRBJ1-4; D possibly corresponds to TRBD1 (5 bases). What was sequenced was memory CD8+ T cells sorted from blood. The subset denotes: CD45RO+ cells pooled with CCR7-negative TemRA cells. This CDR3 is CASSQDGAKLFF. The CDR3 coding sequence is TGCGCCAGCAGCCAAGATGGGGCAAAACTGTTTTTT.